Listed below are T cell receptor beta chains from one sample, sequenced in a study of cytomegalovirus exposure and HLA in healthy donors. TCRdb keeps only in-frame clones here, not all; method: immunoSEQ multiplex PCR. The sample includes some 250,000 clones, roughly 82% of them seen just once. Sequences were obtained from PBMCs. The receptors shown here come from a woman in her 40s in good health and CMV-seropositive. CDR3s include the opening cysteine and the closing phenylalanine or tryptophan. A D gene is named only where the DNA matches it firmly. Size tells how often a clone was seen (once, few, many) or the class of an expanded clone, and some rows leave it out.

V gene	clone size	J gene	D gene	CDR3 protein	CDR3 DNA
TRBV5-4	.	TRBJ2-2	.	CASSPRPGESDTGELFF	TGTGCCAGCAGCCCGAGGCCGGGGGAGAGCGACACCGGGGAGCTGTTTTTT
TRBV7-3	.	TRBJ2-2	TRBD1	CASSEQGSSTGELFF	TGTGCCAGCAGCGAACAGGGGTCCTCCACCGGGGAGCTGTTTTTT
TRBV11-2	.	TRBJ1-6	.	CASSPSSYNSPLHF	TGTGCCAGCAGCCCTAGCTCCTATAATTCCCCCCTCCACTTT
TRBV6-5	.	TRBJ2-5	TRBD1	CASSRFDRGRETQYF	TGTGCCAGCTCCCGATTCGACAGGGGGCGGGAGACCCAGTACTTC
TRBV7-9	.	TRBJ2-3	TRBD2	CASSFRLAADTQYF	TGTGCCAGCAGCTTTCGTCTAGCGGCAGATACGCAGTATTTT
TRBV7-9	once	TRBJ2-5	TRBD2	CASSPLPAGLAGLETQYF	TGTGCCAGCAGCCCACTGCCGGCTGGACTAGCGGGATTGGAGACCCAGTACTTC
TRBV29-1	.	TRBJ2-1	.	CSGGTHNEQFF	TGCAGCGGAGGTACACACAATGAGCAGTTCTTC
TRBV7-8	.	TRBJ1-4	TRBD1	CASSSQGAGEKLFF	TGTGCCAGCAGCTCACAGGGGGCAGGGGAAAAACTGTTTTTT
TRBV11-2	.	TRBJ2-7	TRBD2	CASSLPGAGTRFYEQYF	TGTGCCAGCAGTCTCCCAGGGGCGGGGACTAGGTTTTACGAGCAGTACTTC
TRBV7-9	.	TRBJ2-3	.	CASVSGDTDTQYF	TGTGCCAGCGTTTCAGGGGATACAGATACGCAGTATTTT